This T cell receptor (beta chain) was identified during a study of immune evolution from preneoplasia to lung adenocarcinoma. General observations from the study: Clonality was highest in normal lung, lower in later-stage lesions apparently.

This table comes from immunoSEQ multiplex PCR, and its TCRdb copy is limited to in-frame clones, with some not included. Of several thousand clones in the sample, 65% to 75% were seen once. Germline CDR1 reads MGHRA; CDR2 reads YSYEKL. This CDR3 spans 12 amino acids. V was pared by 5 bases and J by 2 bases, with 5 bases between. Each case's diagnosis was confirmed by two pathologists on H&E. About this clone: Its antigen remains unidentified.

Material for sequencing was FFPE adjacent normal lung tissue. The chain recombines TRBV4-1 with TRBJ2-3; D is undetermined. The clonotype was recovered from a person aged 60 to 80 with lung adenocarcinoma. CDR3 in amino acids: CASSVHTDTQYF. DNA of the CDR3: TGCGCCAGCAGCGTGCACACAGATACGCAGTATTTT.